The 6 T cell receptor beta chains below come from one sample, sequenced in a study of blood T cell repertoires in COVID-19. Data came from immunoSEQ multiplex PCR; TCRdb stores just in-frame clones and leaves some out. Of more than 95,000 clones in the sample, approximately 85% were seen once. Input material: peripheral blood. Receptors were obtained from a man aged 60-69 years with acute or convalescent COVID-19.

The V call is TRBV4-2, the J call TRBJ2-1, with TRBD2 matching 8 bases. CDR3 length: 15 amino acids. Germline V gene data show CDR1 as LGHNA and CDR2 as YNFKEQ. The junction had 3 bases not matched to a gene; V was cut back by 1 base and J by 4 bases. The CDR3 region has the DNA TGTGCCAGCAGCCAAGGAACTAGCGGATACAATGAGCAGTTCTTC. It codes for CASSQGTSGYNEQFF.

This chain uses TRBV5-1 with TRBJ2-3; TRBD2 agrees at 10 bases. This CDR3 has 15 residues. Germline V lookup: CDR1 SGHRS, CDR2 YFSETQ. Losses at the gene ends were 2 bases for V and 4 bases for J; bases not matched to a gene: 4. The CDR3 nucleotides are TGCGCCAGCAGCTTTGCTAGCGGGGGCGCAGATACGCAGTATTTT. Translation gives CASSFASGGADTQYF.

Only a few counts were recorded for this clone. The rearrangement joins TRBV5-4 to TRBJ1-4; 10 nucleotides match TRBD1. CDR1 and CDR2 from the germline V gene are SGHNT and YYREEE (reference sequence). The V segment lost 0 bases and the J segment 8 bases; nucleotides outside the gene matches: 4. This CDR3 spans 15 amino acids. The CDR3 DNA is TGTGCCAGCAGCTTGGGACAGGGGGCGAGGGAAAAACTGTTTTTT. This codes for CASSLGQGAREKLFF.

CDR3 nucleotides: TGCGCCAGCAGCTGGGGACAGGGGGCAACTGAAGCTTTCTTT. It encodes CASSWGQGATEAFF. The chain combines TRBV5-1 with TRBJ1-1; 12 nucleotides align to TRBD1. Germline V CDR1 and CDR2: SGHRS, YFSETQ. V shed 3 bases and J 5 bases; nucleotides not matched to a gene: 2. The length of the CDR3 is 14 residues.

This sequence joins TRBV7-8 and TRBJ1-2; D gene unclear. The germline V and J ends were trimmed by 6 bases and 0 bases, with 5 bases remaining between them. The CDR3 is 12 residues long. Germline V lookup: CDR1 SGHVS, CDR2 FQNEAQ. CDR3: CASSQTNYGYTF. DNA of the CDR3: TGTGCCAGCAGTCAGACTAACTATGGCTACACCTTC.

The CDR3 bases are TGTGCCACCAGCAGAAGGGACACATTAAACTATGGCTACACCTTC. It translates to CATSRRDTLNYGYTF. This chain joins TRBV15 and TRBJ1-2; D is perhaps TRBD1 (6 bases). Germline V gene data show CDR1 as LNHNV and CDR2 as YYDKDF (reference sequence). This CDR3 is 15 amino acids long. Trimming removed 2 bases from V and 2 bases from J, with 12 bases in between.